This T cell receptor beta chain was identified in a study of blood T cell repertoires in COVID-19. At the level of the study: Acute-phase and convalescent COVID-19 samples originated in the United States, Italy and Spain. T cells, B-cell-depleted T cells, or PBMCs supplied cDNA or gDNA.

Trimming at V came to 3 bases and at J to 0 bases, leaving 5 bases not matched to a gene. Germline CDR1 and CDR2: MNHNS and SASEGT. This CDR3 spans 15 amino acids. In the original processing: From reference gene primer amplification, estimates of nucleated cell counts were derived. The data were produced by immunoSEQ multiplex PCR, yet TCRdb's version contains in-frame clones alone and is incomplete. That table furnishes V, J and clone size, whereas the DNA furnished D and trimming. The sample lists roughly 65,000 clones; 80% to 85% were seen once. Sequences were obtained from peripheral blood. The rearrangement joins TRBV6-1 to TRBJ2-7, with 7 bases identical to TRBD1. This TCR derives from a human donor in a cohort sampled during active COVID-19. The CDR3 region is CASSDPGQPSYEQYF. The CDR3, as DNA: TGTGCCAGCAGTGACCCGGGACAGCCCTCCTACGAGCAGTACTTC.